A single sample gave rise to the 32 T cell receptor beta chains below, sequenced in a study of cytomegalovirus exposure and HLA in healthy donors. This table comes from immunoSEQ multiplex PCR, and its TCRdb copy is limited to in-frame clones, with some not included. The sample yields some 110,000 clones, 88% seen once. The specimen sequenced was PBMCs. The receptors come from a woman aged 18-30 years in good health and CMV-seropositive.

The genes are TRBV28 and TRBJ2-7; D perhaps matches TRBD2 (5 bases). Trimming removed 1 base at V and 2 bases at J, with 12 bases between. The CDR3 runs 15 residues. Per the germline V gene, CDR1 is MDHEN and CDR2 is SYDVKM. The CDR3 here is CASSLLRGGAYEQYV. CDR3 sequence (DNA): TGTGCCAGCAGTTTATTACGGGGTGGTGCCTACGAGCAGTACGTC.

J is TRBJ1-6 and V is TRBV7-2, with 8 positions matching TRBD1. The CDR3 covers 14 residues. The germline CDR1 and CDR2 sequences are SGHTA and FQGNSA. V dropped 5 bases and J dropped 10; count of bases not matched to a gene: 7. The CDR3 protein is CASSPRTGKSPLHF. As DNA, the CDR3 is TGTGCCAGCAGCCCTCGGACAGGGAAATCACCCCTCCACTTT. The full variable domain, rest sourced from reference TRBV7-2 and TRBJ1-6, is GAGVSQSPSNKVTEKGKDVELRCDPISGHTALYWYRQSLGQGLEFLIYFQGNSAPDKSGLPSDRFSAERTGGSVSTLTIQRTQQEDSAVYLCASSPRTGKSPLHFGNGTRLTVT.

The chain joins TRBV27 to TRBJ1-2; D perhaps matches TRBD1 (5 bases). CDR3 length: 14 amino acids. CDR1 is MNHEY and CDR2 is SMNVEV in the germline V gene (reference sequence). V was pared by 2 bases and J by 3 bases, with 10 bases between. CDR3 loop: CASSLQWGDYGYTF. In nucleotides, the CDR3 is TGTGCCAGCAGTTTACAATGGGGGGACTATGGCTACACCTTC.

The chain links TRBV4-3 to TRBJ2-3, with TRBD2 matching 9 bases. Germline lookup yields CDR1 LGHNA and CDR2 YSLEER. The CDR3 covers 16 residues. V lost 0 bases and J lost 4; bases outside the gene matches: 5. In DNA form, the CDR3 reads TGCGCCAGCAGCCAAGAATCTGGCGGGGGGGCAGATACGCAGTATTTT. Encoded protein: CASSQESGGGADTQYF.

As DNA, the CDR3 is TGTGCCAGCAGTGAAACCGGGACAGCCTACGAGCAGTACTTC. This translates into CASSETGTAYEQYF. The V gene is TRBV6-1, the J gene TRBJ2-7; TRBD1 matches 7 bases. In germline, CDR1 is MNHNS, CDR2 SASEGT. CDR3 length: 14 residues. Losses at the gene ends were 2 bases for V and 2 bases for J; bases not matched to a gene: 3.

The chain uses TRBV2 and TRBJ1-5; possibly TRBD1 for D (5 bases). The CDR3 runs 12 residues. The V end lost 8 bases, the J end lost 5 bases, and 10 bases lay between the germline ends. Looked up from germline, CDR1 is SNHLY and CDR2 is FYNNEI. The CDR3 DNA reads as TGTGCCAGCGGGGCAGATCATCAGCCCCAGCATTTT. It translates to CASGADHQPQHF. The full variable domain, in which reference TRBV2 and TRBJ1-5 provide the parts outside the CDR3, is EPEVTQTPSHQVTQMGQEVILRCVPISNHLYFYWYRQILGQKVEFLVSFYNNEISEKSEIFDDQFSVERPDGSNFTLKIRSTKLEDSAMYFCASGADHQPQHFGDGTRLSIL.

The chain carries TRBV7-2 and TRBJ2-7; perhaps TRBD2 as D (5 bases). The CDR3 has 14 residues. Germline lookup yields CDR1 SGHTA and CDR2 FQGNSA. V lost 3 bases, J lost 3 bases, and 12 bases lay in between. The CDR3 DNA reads TGTGCCAGCAGCTTCGCCTCGGGGTTCTACGAGCAGTACGTC. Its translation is CASSFASGFYEQYV.

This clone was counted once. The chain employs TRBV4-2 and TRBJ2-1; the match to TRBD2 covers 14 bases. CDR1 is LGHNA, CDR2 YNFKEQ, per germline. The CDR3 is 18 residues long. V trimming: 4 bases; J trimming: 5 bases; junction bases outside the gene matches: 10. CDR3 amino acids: CASSPGTSGGKGDNEQFF. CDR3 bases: TGTGCCAGCAGCCCCGGGACTAGCGGGGGCAAAGGGGACAATGAGCAGTTCTTC.

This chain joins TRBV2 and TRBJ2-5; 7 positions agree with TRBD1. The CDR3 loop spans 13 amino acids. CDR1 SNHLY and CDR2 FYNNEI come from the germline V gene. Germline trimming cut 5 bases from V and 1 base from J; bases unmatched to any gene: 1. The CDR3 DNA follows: TGTGCCAGCAGTCGGGACAGCCAAGAGACCCAGTACTTC. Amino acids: CASSRDSQETQYF.

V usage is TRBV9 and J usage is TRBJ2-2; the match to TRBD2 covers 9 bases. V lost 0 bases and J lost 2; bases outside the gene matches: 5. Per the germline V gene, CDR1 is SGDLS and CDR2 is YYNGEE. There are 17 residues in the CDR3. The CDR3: CASSVGISGGNTGELFF. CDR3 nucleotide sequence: TGTGCCAGCAGCGTAGGGATTAGCGGGGGAAACACCGGGGAGCTGTTTTTT.

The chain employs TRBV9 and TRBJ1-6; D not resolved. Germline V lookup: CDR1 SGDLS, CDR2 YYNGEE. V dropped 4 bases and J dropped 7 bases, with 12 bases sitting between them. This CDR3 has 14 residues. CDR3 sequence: CASSSAGENSPLHF. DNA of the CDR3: TGTGCCAGCAGCTCCGCCGGGGAGAATTCACCCCTCCACTTT.

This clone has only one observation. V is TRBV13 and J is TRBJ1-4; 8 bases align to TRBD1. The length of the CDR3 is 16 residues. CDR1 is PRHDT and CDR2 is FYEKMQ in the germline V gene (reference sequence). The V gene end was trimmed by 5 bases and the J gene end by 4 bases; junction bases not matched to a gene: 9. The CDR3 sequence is CASSPHTGQDNEKLFF. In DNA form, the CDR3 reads TGTGCCAGCAGCCCGCATACGGGACAGGATAATGAAAAACTGTTTTTT. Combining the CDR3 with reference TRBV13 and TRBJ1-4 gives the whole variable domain AAGVIQSPRHLIKEKRETATLKCYPIPRHDTVYWYQQGPGQDPQFLISFYEKMQSDKGSIPDRFSAQQFSDYHSELNMSSLELGDSALYFCASSPHTGQDNEKLFFGSGTQLSVL.

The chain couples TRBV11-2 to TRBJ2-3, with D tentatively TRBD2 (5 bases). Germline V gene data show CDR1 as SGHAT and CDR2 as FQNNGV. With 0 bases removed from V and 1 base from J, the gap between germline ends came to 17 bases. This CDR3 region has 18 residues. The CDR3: CASSLEGVRRAGTDTQYF. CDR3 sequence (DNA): TGTGCCAGCAGCTTAGAGGGTGTTCGGCGGGCCGGCACAGATACGCAGTATTTT.

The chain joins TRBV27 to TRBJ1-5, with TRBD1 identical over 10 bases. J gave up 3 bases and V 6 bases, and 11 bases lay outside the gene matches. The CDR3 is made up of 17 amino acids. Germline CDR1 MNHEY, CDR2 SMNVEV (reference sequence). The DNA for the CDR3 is TGTGCCAGCAGCGCCGACAGGGGGCCCCCTCTCAATCAGCCCCAGCATTTT. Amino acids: CASSADRGPPLNQPQHF.

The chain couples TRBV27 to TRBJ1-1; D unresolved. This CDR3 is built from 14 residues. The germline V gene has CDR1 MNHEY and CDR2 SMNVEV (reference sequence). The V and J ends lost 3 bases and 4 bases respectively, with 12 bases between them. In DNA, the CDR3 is TGTGCCAGCAGTTTTGGCAGAACCATCACTGAAGCTTTCTTT. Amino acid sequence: CASSFGRTITEAFF.

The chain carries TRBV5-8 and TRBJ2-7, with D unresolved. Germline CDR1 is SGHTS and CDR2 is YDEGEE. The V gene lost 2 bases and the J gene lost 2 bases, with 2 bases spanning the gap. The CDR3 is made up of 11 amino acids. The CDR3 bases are TGTGCCAGCAGCTTCACCTACGAGCAGTACTTC. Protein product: CASSFTYEQYF. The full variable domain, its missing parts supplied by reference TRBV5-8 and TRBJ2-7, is EAGVTQSPTHLIKTRGQQATLRCSPISGHTSVYWYQQALGLGLQFLLWYDEGEERNRGNFPPRFSGRQFPNYSSELNVNALELEDSALYLCASSFTYEQYFGPGTRLTVT.

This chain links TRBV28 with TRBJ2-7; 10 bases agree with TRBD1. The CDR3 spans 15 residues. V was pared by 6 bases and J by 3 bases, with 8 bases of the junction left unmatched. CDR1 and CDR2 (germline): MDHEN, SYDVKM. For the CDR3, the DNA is TGTGCCAGCAGGGATCCGACAGGGGGCGGCTACGAGCAGTACTTC. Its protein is CASRDPTGGGYEQYF.

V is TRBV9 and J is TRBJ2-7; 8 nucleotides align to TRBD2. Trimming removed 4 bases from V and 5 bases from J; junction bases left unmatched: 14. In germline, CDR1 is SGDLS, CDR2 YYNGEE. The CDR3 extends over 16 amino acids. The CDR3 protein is CASSPRSGGPGDEQYF. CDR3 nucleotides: TGTGCCAGCAGCCCCCGGAGCGGGGGCCCGGGCGACGAGCAGTACTTC.

This CDR3 reads CASTPVRGRSGNTIYF. The DNA of the CDR3 is TGTGCCAGCACCCCGGTGCGGGGGAGGTCTGGAAACACCATATATTTT. The chain couples TRBV2 to TRBJ1-3; weak D call: TRBD1 (5 bases). Germline V gene lookup returns CDR1 SNHLY and CDR2 FYNNEI. This CDR3 spans 16 amino acids. Trimming left V 7 bases short and J 1 base short, with 17 bases between. The variable domain in full, completed from reference TRBV2 and TRBJ1-3, reads EPEVTQTPSHQVTQMGQEVILRCVPISNHLYFYWYRQILGQKVEFLVSFYNNEISEKSEIFDDQFSVERPDGSNFTLKIRSTKLEDSAMYFCASTPVRGRSGNTIYFGEGSWLTVV.

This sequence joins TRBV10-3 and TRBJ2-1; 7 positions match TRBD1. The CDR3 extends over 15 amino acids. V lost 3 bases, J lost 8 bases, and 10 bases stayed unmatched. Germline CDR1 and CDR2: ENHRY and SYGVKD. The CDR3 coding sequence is TGTGCCATCAGTGACTCGGAGACAGGGAGAGATGAGCAGTTCTTC. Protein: CAISDSETGRDEQFF.

CDR3 bases: TGTGCCAGCAGTTACACGCAGTGGAATTCACCCCTCCACTTT. Translated: CASSYTQWNSPLHF. J is TRBJ1-6 and V is TRBV6-6; D gene unclear. Deletions cut 2 bases from V and 7 bases from J, with 9 bases between. Per the germline V gene, CDR1 is MNHNY and CDR2 is SVGAGI (reference sequence). The CDR3 has 14 residues.

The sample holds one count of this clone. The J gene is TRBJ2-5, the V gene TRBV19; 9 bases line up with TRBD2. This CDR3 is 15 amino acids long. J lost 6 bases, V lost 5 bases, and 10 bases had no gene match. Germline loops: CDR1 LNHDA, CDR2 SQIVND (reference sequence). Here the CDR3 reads CASSSGAGGRKTQYF. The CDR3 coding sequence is TGTGCCAGTAGTTCCGGTGCGGGGGGGCGGAAGACCCAGTACTTC.

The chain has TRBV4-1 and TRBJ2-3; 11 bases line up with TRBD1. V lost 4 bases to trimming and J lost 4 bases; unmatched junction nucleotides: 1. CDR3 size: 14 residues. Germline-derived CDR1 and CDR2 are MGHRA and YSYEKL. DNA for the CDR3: TGCGCCAGCAGCCCGGGACAGGGGGCAGATACGCAGTATTTT. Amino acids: CASSPGQGADTQYF.

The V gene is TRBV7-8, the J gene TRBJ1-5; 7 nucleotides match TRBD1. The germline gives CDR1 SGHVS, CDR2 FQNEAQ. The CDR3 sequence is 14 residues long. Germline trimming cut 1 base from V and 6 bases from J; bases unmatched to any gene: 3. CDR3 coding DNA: TGTGCCAGCAGCTTAGAGGGGGCAGGTCAGCCCCAGCATTTT. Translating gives CASSLEGAGQPQHF.

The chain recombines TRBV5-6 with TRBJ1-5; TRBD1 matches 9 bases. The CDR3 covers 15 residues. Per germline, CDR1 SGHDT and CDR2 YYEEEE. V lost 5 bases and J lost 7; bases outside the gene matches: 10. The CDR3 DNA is TGTGCCAGCAGTTTTTGGACAGGGGTGGGACAGCCCCAGCATTTT. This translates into CASSFWTGVGQPQHF.

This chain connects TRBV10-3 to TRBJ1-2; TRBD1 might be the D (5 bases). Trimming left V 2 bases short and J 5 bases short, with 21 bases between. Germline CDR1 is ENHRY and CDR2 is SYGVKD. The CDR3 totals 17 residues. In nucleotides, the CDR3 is TGTGCCATCAGTGAGGGGCAGGGAACGAGTCTCGGGTATGGCTACACCTTC. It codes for CAISEGQGTSLGYGYTF.

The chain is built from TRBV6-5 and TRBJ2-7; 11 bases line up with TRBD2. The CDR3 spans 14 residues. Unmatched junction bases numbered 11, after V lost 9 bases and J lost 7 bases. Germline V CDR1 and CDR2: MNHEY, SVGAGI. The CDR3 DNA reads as TGTGCCAGTCGACCGGGACTAGCGGCTCTGGAGCAGTACTTC. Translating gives CASRPGLAALEQYF.

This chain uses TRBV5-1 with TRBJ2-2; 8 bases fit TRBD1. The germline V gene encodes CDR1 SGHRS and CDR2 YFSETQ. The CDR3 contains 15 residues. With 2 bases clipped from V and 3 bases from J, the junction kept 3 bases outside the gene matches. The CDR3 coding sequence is TGCGCCAGCAGCTTCTCAGGGGGCGACACCGGGGAGCTGTTTTTT. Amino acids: CASSFSGGDTGELFF. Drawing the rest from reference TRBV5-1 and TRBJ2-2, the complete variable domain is KAGVTQTPRYLIKTRGQQVTLSCSPISGHRSVSWYQQTPGQGLQFLFEYFSETQRNKGNFPGRFSGRQFSNSRSEMNVSTLELGDSALYLCASSFSGGDTGELFFGEGSRLTVL.

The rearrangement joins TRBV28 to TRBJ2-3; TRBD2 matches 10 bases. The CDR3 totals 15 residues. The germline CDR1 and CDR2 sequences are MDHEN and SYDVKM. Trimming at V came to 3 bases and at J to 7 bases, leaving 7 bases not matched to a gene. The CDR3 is CASSFGLAGVNTQYF. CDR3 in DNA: TGTGCCAGCAGTTTCGGGCTAGCGGGGGTGAATACGCAGTATTTT.

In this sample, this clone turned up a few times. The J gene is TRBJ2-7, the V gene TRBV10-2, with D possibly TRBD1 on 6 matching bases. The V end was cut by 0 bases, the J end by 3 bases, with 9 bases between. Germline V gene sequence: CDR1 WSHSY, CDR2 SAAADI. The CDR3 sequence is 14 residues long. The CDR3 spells CASSESLDSYEQYF. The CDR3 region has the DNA TGCGCCAGCAGTGAGTCGTTGGACAGCTACGAGCAGTACTTC.

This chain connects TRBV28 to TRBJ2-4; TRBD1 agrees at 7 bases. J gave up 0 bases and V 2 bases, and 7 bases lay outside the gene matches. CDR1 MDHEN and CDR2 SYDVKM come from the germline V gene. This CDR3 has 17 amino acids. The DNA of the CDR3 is TGTGCCAGCAGTTTACGGCAGGGGGAACTAGCCAAAAACATTCAGTACTTC. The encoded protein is CASSLRQGELAKNIQYF.

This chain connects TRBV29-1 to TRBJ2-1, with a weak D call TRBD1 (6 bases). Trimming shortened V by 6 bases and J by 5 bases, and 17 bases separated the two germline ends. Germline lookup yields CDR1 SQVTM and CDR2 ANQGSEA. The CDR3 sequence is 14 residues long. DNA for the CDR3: TGCAGCGTGAAACCGGGACACCCAAACAATGAGCAGTTCTTC. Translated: CSVKPGHPNNEQFF.